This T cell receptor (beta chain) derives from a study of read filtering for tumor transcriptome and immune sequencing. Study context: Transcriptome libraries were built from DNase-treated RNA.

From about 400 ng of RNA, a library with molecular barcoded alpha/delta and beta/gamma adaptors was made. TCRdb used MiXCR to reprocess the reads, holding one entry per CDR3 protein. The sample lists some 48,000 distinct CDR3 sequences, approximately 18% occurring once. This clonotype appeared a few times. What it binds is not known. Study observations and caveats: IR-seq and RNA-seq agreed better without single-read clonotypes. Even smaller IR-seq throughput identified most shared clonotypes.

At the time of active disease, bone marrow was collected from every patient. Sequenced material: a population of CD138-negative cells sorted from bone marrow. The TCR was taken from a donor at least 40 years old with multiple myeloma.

The CDR3 sequence: CASSIFGVHQETQYF. Written as DNA, the CDR3 is TGTGCCAGCAGTATCTTCGGGGTACATCAAGAGACCCAGTACTTC. This sequence joins TRBV12-3 or TRBV12-4 and TRBJ2-5; perhaps TRBD2 as D (5 bases). V gave up 5 bases and J gave up 2 bases, with 15 bases separating them. The CDR3 totals 15 residues.